One and the same sample provided the 6 T cell receptor beta chains below, sequenced in a study of blood T cells in healthy people across ages. Sample-barcoded 5' priming and a J-beta primer mix drove a second PCR of roughly 6 to 12 cycles. TCRdb called the 5' RACE reads again in MiXCR, with one record for every CDR3 protein. This table holds 750,000 to 950,000 distinct CDR3 sequences, about 55% found once. Specimen: blood. These receptors originate from a man older than 75 in good health.

As regards this clonotype: With a much larger clone just one base away, this may be a read error. V gene TRBV5-1 combines with J gene TRBJ2-7; the D is unclear. V lost 5 bases, J lost 12 bases, and 21 bases lay in between. Germline V gene lookup returns CDR1 SGHRS and CDR2 YFSETQ. CDR3 length equals 13 residues. The CDR3 sequence is CASRENLQSHPYF. DNA of the CDR3: TGCGCCAGCAGAGAGAATCTACAGAGCCATCCGTACTTC.

The chain carries TRBV4-2 and TRBJ2-1; D is perhaps TRBD2 (6 bases). Trimming cost V 1 base and J 6 bases, with 16 bases left between them. This CDR3 is 16 amino acids long. Germline V gene data show CDR1 as LGHNA and CDR2 as YNFKEQ. The CDR3 loop reads CASSQGGSGPCNEQFF. The CDR3 region has the DNA TGTGCCAGCAGCCAAGGGGGGAGCGGGCCGTGCAATGAGCAGTTCTTC.

The chain employs TRBV5-1 and TRBJ2-5; D call uncertain. The CDR3 consists of 12 residues. Germline assignment: CDR1 SGHRS and CDR2 YFSETQ. Trimming stripped 7 bases from V and 0 bases from J, with 7 bases between. CDR3 coding DNA: TGCGCCAGCGGCCTGAACCAAGAGACCCAGTACTTC. Translating it yields CASGLNQETQYF. Variable domain in full (rest from reference TRBV5-1 and TRBJ2-5): KAGVTQTPRYLIKTRGQQVTLSCSPISGHRSVSWYQQTPGQGLQFLFEYFSETQRNKGNFPGRFSGRQFSNSRSEMNVSTLELGDSALYLCASGLNQETQYFGPGTRLLVL.

The chain carries TRBV9 and TRBJ2-3; tentative D call: TRBD2 (5 bases). Germline V CDR1 and CDR2: SGDLS, YYNGEE. V lost 1 base and J lost 3, with 9 bases in between. This CDR3 is built from 14 residues. CDR3 sequence (DNA): TGTGCCAGCAGCGTACGACGGGAAACAGATACGCAGTATTTT. It encodes CASSVRRETDTQYF.

This clonotype was recorded at least ten times. The CDR3 reads CASSHSPQDRYAYF. The CDR3 DNA follows: TGTGCCAGCAGCCACAGCCCACAGGACAGATACGCGTATTTT. V is TRBV4-2 and J is TRBJ2-3, with D maybe TRBD1 (6 bases). CDR1 LGHNA and CDR2 YNFKEQ come from the germline V gene. The V end was cut by 3 bases, the J end by 14 bases, with 21 bases between. The CDR3 runs to 14 residues.

The rearrangement links TRBV20-1 to TRBJ2-1; D not certain. Germline CDR1 DFQATT, CDR2 SNEGSKA (reference sequence). Trimming removed 3 bases from V and 6 bases from J, with 12 bases in between. The CDR3 consists of 13 residues. The CDR3 protein is CSASIPPSNEQFF. CDR3 bases: TGCAGTGCTAGTATCCCTCCATCCAATGAGCAGTTCTTC.